The clone carrying this T cell receptor (beta chain) showed up many times. This entry comes from a study of response to subunit inactivated influenza vaccine. TCRdb analysed the RT-PCR reads with MiXCR anew, one entry per CDR3 protein. The table lists around 570,000 distinct CDR3 sequences, 7.5% to 8.5% of them singletons, with 13% in the top ten. V gave up 10 bases and J gave up 1 base, with 22 bases separating them. The CDR3 is made up of 16 amino acids. The V gene's germline CDR1 is ENHRY and CDR2 SYGVKD. The clonotype comes from a man aged 45-69 years who received an inactivated influenza vaccine. V gene TRBV10-3 combines with J gene TRBJ1-1; no definite D call. The source was PBMCs from blood, collected about 23 months after vaccination. The CDR3 sequence is CATRTPLAKGNTEAFF. The CDR3 bases are TGTGCCACCCGAACCCCCTTAGCCAAGGGGAACACTGAAGCTTTCTTT.